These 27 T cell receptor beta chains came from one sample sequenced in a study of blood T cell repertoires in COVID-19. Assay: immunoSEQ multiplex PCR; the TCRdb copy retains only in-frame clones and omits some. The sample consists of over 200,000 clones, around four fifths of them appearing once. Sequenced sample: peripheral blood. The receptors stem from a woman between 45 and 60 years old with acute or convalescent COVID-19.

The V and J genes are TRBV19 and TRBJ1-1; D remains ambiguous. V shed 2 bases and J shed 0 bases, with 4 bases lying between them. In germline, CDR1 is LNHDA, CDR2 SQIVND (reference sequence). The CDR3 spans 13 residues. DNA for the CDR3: TGTGCCAGTAGTATAATAGTGAACACTGAAGCTTTCTTT. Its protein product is CASSIIVNTEAFF.

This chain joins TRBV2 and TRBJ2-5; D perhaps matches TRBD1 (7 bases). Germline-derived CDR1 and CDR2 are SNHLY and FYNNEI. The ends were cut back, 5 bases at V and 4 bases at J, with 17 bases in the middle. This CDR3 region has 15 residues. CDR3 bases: TGTGCCAGCAGTCCGGGGAGACAGGGAGGAGAGACCCAGTACTTC. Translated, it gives CASSPGRQGGETQYF.

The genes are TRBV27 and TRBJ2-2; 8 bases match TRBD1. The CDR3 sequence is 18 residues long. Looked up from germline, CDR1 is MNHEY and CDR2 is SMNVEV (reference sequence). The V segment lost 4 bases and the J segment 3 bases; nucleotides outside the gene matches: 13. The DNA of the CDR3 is TGTGCCAGCAGTTCCGTCATCCACAGGGGGTACGACACCGGGGAGCTGTTTTTT. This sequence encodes CASSSVIHRGYDTGELFF.

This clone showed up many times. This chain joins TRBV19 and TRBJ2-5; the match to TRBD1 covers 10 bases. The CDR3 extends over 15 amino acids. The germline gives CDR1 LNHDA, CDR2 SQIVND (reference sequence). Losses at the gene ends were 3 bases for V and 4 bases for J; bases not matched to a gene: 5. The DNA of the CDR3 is TGTGCCAGTAGTATTGGGGGGACAGGGGCAGAGACCCAGTACTTC. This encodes CASSIGGTGAETQYF.

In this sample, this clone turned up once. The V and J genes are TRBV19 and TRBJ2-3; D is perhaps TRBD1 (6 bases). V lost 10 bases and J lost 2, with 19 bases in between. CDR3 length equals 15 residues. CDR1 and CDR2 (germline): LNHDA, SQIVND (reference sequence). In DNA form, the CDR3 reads TGTGCCACCCAGCTTCAGGGGTTCCTCACAGATACGCAGTATTTT. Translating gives CATQLQGFLTDTQYF.

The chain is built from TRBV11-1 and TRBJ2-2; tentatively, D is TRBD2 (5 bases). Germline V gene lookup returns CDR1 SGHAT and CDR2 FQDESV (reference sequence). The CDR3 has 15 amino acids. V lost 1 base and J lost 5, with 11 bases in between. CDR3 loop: CASSLEASGTGELFF. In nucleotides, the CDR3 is TGTGCCAGCAGCTTAGAAGCCTCGGGGACCGGGGAGCTGTTTTTT. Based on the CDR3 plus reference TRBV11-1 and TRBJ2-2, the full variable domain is EAEVAQSPRYKITEKSQAVAFWCDPISGHATLYWYRQILGQGPELLVQFQDESVVDDSQLPKDRFSAERLKGVDSTLKIQPAELGDSAMYLCASSLEASGTGELFFGEGSRLTVL.

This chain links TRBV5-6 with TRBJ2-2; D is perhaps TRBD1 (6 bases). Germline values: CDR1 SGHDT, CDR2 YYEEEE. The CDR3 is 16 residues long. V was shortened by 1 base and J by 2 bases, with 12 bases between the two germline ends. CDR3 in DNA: TGTGCCAGCAGCTTGTCACCAGGGGCAAACACCGGGGAGCTGTTTTTT. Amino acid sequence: CASSLSPGANTGELFF.

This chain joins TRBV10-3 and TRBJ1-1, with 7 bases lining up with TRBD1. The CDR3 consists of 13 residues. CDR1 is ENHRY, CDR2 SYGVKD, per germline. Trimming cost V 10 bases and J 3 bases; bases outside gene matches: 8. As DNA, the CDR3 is TGTGCCACCGTGACAGGGCTGGACACTGAAGCTTTCTTT. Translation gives CATVTGLDTEAFF.

The CDR3 loop reads CASSPSGQGVHEQYF. The CDR3 coding sequence is TGTGCCAGCAGCCCGTCGGGACAGGGAGTCCACGAGCAGTACTTC. The rearrangement uses TRBV5-4 and TRBJ2-7; TRBD1 matches 9 bases. CDR3 length equals 15 residues. With 4 bases clipped from V and 5 bases from J, the junction kept 10 bases outside the gene matches. Germline CDR1 and CDR2: SGHNT and YYREEE (reference sequence).

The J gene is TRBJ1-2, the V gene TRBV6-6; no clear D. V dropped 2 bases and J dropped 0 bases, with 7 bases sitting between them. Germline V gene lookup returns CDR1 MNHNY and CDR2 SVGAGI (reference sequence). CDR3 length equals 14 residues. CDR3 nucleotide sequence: TGTGCCAGCAGTTACCAGGATCCTAACTATGGCTACACCTTC. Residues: CASSYQDPNYGYTF.

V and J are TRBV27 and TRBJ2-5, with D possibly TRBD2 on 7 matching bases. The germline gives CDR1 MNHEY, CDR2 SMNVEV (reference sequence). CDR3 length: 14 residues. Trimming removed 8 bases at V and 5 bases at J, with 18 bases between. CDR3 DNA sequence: TGTGCCAGCGGGGGGGCAGATCAATGGGAGACCCAGTACTTC. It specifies CASGGADQWETQYF.

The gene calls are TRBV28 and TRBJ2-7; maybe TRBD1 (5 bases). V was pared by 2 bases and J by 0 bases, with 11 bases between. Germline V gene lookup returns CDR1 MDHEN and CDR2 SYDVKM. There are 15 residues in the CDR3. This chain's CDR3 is CASSLRRVDSYEQYF. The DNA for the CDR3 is TGTGCCAGCAGTTTACGCAGGGTAGACTCCTACGAGCAGTACTTC.

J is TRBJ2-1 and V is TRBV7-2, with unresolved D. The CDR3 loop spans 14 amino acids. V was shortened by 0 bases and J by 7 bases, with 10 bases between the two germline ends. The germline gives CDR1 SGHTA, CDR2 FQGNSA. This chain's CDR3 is CASSLAAVKNEQFF. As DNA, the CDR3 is TGTGCCAGCAGCTTAGCGGCGGTAAAAAATGAGCAGTTCTTC.

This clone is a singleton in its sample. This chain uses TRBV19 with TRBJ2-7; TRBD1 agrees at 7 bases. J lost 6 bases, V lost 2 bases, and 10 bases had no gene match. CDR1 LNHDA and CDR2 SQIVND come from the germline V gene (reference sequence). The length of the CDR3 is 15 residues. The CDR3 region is CASSIFLGTGVEQYF. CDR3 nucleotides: TGTGCCAGTAGTATATTCCTTGGAACAGGGGTCGAGCAGTACTTC.

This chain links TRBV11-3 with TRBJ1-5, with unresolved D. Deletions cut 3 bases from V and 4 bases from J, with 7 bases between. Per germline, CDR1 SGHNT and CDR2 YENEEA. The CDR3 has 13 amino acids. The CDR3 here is CASSFVYNQPQHF. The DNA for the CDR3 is TGTGCCAGCAGCTTTGTTTATAATCAGCCCCAGCATTTT.

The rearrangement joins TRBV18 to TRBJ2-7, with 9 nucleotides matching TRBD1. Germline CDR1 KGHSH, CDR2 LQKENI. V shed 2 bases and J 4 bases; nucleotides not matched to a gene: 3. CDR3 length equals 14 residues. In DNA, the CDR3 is TGTGCCAGCTCACCAAAACAGGGGGCTTACGAGCAGTACTTC. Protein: CASSPKQGAYEQYF.

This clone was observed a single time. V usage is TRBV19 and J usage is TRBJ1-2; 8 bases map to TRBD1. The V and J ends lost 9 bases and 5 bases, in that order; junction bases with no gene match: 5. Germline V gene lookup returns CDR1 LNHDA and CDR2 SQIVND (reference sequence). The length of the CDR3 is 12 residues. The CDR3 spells CASGDRLYGYTF. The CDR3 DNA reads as TGTGCCAGCGGGGACAGGCTTTATGGCTACACCTTC.

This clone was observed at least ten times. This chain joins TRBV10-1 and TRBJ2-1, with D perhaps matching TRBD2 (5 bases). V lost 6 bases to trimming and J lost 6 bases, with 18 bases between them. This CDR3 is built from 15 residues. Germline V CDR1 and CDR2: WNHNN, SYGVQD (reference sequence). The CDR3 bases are TGCGCCAGCAGCCCGGCCCTCGGGAAAGGCAATGAGCAGTTCTTC. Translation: CASSPALGKGNEQFF.

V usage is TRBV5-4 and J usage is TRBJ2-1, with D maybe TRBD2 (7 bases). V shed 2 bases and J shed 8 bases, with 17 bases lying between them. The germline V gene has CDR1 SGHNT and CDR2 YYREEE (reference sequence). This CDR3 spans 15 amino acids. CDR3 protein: CASSLGGEVSHEQFF. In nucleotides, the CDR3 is TGTGCCAGCAGCTTAGGGGGGGAAGTAAGTCATGAGCAGTTCTTC.

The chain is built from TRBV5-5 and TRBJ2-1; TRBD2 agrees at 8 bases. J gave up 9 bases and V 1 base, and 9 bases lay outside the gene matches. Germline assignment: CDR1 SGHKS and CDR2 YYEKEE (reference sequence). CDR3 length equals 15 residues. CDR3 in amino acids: CASSLSPGGPREQFF. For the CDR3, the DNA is TGTGCCAGCAGCTTGTCGCCGGGAGGGCCCCGTGAGCAGTTCTTC.

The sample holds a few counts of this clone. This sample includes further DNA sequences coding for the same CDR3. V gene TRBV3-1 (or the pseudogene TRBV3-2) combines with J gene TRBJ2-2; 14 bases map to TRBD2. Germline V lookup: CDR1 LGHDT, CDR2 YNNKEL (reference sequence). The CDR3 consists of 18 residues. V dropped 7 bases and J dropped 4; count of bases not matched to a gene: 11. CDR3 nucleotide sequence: TGTGCCAGCAACAGCGGACTAGCGGGAGGTCGTATCACCGGGGAGCTGTTTTTT. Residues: CASNSGLAGGRITGELFF.

CDR3: CASSRTGGNDEQYF. The CDR3 nucleotides are TGTGCCAGCTCACGCACGGGGGGCAACGACGAGCAGTACTTC. The chain joins TRBV18 to TRBJ2-7; weak D call: TRBD2 (7 bases). Germline CDR1 is KGHSH and CDR2 is LQKENI. CDR3 length: 14 amino acids. V was pared by 4 bases and J by 5 bases, with 15 bases between.

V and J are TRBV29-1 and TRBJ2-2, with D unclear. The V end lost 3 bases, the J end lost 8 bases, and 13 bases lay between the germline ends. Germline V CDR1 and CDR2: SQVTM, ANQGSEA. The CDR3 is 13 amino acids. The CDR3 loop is CSVESPRRGELFF. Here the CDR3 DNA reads TGCAGCGTTGAGTCACCTCGGCGGGGGGAGCTGTTTTTT.

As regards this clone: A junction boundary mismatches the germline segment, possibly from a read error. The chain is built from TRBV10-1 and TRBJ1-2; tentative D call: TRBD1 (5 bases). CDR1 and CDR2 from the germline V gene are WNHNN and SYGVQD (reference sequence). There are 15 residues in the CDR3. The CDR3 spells CASSESRPWQGCCDF. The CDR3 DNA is TGCGCCAGCAGTGAGTCGAGACCGTGGCAGGGCTGCTGCGACTTC.

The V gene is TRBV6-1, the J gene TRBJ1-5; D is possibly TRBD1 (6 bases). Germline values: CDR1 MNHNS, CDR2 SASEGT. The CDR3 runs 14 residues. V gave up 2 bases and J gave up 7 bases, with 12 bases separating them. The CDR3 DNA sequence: TGTGCCAGCAGTGAACAGGGGAAGGGGCAGCCCCAGCATTTT. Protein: CASSEQGKGQPQHF.

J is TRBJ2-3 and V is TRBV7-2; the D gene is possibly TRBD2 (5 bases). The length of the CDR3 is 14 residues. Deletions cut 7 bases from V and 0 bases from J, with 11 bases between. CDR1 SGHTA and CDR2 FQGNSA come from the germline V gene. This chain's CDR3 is CASMDSTSTDTQYF. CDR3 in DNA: TGTGCCAGCATGGACTCTACCAGCACAGATACGCAGTATTTT. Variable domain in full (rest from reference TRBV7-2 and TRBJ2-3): GAGVSQSPSNKVTEKGKDVELRCDPISGHTALYWYRQSLGQGLEFLIYFQGNSAPDKSGLPSDRFSAERTGGSVSTLTIQRTQQEDSAVYLCASMDSTSTDTQYFGPGTRLTVL.

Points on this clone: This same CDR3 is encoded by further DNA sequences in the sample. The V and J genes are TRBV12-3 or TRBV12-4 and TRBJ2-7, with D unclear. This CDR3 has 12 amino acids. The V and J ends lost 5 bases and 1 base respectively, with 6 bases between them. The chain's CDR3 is CASSPGSYEQYF. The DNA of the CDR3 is TGTGCCAGCAGTCCCGGGTCCTACGAGCAGTACTTC.